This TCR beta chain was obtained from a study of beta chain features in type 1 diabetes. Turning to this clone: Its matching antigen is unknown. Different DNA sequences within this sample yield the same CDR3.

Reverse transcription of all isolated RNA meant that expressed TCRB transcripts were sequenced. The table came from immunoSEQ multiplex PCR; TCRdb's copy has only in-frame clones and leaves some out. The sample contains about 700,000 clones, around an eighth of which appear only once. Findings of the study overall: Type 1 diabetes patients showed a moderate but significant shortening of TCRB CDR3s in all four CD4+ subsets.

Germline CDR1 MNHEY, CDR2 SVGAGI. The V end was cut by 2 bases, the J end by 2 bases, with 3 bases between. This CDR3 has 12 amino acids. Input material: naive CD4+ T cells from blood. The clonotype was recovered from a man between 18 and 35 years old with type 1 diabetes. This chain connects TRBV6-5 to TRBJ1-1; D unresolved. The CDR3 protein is CASSYSNTEAFF. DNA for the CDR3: TGTGCCAGCAGTTACAGTAACACTGAAGCTTTCTTT.